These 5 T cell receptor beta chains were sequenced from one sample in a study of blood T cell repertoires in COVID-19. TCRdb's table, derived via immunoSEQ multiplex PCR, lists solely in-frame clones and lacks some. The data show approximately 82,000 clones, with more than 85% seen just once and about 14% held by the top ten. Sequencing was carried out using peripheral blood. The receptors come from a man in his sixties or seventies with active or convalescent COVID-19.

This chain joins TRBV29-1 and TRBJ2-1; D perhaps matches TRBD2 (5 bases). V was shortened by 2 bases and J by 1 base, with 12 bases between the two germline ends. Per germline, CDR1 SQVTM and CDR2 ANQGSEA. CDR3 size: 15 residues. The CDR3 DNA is TGCAGCGTTGAACGGGTGGGAGTGTCCTACAATGAGCAGTTCTTC. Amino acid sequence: CSVERVGVSYNEQFF.

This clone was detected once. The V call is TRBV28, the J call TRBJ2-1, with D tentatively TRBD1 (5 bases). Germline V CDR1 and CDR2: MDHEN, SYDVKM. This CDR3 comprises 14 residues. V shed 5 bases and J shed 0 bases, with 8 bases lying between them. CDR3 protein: CASSAQGSYNEQFF. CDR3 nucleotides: TGTGCCAGCAGTGCTCAGGGCTCCTACAATGAGCAGTTCTTC.

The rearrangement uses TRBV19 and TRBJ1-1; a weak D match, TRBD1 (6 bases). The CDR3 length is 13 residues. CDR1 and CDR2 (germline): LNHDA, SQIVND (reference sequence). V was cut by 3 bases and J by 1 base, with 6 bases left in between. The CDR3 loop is CASSIRGNTEAFF. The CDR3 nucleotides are TGTGCCAGTAGTATCAGGGGGAACACTGAAGCTTTCTTT.

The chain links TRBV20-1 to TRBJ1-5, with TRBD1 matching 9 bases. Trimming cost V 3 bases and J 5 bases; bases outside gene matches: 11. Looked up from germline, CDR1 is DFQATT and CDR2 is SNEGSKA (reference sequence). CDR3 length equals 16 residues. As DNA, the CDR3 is TGCAGTGCTAGTGGGCCGGGACAGGGCGAGGATCAGCCCCAGCATTTT. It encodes CSASGPGQGEDQPQHF.

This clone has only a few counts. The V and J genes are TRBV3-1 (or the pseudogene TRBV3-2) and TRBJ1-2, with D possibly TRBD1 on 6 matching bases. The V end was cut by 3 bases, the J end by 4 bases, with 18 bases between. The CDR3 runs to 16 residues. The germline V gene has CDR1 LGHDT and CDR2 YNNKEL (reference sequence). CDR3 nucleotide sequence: TGTGCCAGCAGCCAGACACTACAGGGTTTGAGCTATGGCTACACCTTC. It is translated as CASSQTLQGLSYGYTF.